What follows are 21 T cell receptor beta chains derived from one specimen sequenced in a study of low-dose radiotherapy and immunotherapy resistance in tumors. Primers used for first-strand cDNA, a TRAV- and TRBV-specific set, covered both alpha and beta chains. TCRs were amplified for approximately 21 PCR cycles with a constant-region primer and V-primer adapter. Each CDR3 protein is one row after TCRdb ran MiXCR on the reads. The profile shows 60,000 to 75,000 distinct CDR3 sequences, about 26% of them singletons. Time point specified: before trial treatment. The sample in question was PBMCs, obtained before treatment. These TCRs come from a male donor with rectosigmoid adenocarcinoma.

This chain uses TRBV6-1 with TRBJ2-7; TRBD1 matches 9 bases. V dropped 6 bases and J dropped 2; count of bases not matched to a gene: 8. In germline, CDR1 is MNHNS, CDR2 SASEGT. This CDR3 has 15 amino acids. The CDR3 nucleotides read TGTGCCAGCAGCGAACCGGGACAGGGAGCCTACGAGCAGTACTTC. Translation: CASSEPGQGAYEQYF.

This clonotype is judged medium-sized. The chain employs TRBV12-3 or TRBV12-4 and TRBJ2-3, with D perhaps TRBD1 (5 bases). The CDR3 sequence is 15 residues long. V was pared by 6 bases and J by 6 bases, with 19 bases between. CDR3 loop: CASRPLGLVSDTQYF. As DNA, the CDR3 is TGTGCCAGCAGGCCGCTGGGGCTCGTTTCCGATACGCAGTATTTT.

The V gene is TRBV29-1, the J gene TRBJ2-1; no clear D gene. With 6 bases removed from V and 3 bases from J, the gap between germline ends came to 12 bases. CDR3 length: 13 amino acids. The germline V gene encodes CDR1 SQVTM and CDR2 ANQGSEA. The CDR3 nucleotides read TGCAGCGTCCTCCAGGCGATCTACAATGAGCAGTTCTTC. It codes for CSVLQAIYNEQFF.

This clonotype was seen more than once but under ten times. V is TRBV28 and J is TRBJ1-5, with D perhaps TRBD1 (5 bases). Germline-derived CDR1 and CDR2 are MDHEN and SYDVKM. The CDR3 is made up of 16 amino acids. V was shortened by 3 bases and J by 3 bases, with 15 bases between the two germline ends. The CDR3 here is CASSFPWGKNNQPQHF. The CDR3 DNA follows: TGTGCCAGCAGTTTTCCGTGGGGGAAGAACAATCAGCCCCAGCATTTT.

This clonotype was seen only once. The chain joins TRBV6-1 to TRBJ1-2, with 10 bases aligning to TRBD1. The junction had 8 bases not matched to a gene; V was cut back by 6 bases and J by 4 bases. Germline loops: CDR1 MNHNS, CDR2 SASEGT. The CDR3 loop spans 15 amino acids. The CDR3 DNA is TGTGCCAGCAGCCGTGGGACAGGGGACTTCTATGGCTACACCTTC. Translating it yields CASSRGTGDFYGYTF.

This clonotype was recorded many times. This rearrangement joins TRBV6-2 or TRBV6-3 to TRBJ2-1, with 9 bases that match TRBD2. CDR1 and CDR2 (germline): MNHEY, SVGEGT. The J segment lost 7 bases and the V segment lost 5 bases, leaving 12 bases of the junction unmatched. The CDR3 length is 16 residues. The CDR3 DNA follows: TGTGCCAGCAGTACCTTGGCGGGGGGGTATGGGAATGAGCAGTTCTTC. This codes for CASSTLAGGYGNEQFF.

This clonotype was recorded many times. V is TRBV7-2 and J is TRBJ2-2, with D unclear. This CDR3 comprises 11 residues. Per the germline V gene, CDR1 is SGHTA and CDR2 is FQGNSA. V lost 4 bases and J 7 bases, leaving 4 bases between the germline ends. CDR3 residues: CASSSVGELFF. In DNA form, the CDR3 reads TGTGCCAGCAGCTCAGTCGGGGAGCTGTTTTTT. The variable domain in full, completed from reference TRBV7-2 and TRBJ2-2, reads GAGVSQSPSNKVTEKGKDVELRCDPISGHTALYWYRQSLGQGLEFLIYFQGNSAPDKSGLPSDRFSAERTGGSVSTLTIQRTQQEDSAVYLCASSSVGELFFGEGSRLTVL.

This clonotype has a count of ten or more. The CDR3 loop is CASSPEGPARAEQFF. As DNA, the CDR3 is TGTGCCAGCAGCCCAGAGGGTCCGGCCCGCGCCGAGCAGTTCTTC. The chain couples TRBV7-9 to TRBJ2-1; a weak D match, TRBD2 (5 bases). The CDR3 totals 15 residues. The V and J ends lost 5 bases and 10 bases respectively, with 21 bases between them. Germline CDR1 is SEHNR and CDR2 is FQNEAQ (reference sequence).

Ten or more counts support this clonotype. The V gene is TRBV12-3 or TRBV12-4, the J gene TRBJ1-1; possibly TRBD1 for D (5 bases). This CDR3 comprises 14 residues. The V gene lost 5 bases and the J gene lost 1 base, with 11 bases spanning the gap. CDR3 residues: CASSTGTPNTEAFF. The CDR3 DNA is TGTGCCAGCAGTACCGGGACCCCGAACACTGAAGCTTTCTTT.

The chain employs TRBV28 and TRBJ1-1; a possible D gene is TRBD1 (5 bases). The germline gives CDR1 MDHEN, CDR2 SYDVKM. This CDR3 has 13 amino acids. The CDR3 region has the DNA TGTGCAATCGAGGCGACAGAGGACACTGAAGCTTTCTTT. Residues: CAIEATEDTEAFF.

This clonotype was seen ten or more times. In DNA, the CDR3 is TGTGCCAGCAACATCGGGACAGGGGCCTACAATGAGCAGTTCTTC. Protein sequence: CASNIGTGAYNEQFF. The chain carries TRBV28 and TRBJ2-1; 10 bases agree with TRBD1. This CDR3 comprises 15 residues. V lost 7 bases, J lost 2 bases, and 5 bases stayed unmatched. Germline-derived CDR1 and CDR2 are MDHEN and SYDVKM.

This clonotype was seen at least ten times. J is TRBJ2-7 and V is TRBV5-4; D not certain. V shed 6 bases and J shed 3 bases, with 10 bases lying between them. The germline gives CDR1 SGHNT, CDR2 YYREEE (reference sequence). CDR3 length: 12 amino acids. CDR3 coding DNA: TGTGCCAGCAACAATTTGGGCTACGAGCAGTACTTC. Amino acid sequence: CASNNLGYEQYF.

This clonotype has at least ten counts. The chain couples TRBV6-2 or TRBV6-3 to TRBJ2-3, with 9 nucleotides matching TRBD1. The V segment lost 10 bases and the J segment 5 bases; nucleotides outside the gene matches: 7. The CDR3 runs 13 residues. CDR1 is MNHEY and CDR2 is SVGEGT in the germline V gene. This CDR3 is CATKGQGRDTQYF. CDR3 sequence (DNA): TGTGCCACCAAGGGACAGGGCAGAGATACGCAGTATTTT.

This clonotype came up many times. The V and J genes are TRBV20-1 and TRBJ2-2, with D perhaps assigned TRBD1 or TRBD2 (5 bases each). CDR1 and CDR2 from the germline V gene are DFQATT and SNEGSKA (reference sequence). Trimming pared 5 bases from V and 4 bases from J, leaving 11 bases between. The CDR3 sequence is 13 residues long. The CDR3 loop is CSAPEGITGELFF. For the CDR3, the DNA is TGCAGTGCTCCAGAGGGGATCACCGGGGAGCTGTTTTTT.

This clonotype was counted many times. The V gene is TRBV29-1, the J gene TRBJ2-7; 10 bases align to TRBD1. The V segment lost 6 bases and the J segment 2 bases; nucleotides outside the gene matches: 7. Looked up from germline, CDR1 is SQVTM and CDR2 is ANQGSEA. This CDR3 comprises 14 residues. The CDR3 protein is CSVLTGTGAYEQYF. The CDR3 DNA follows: TGCAGCGTACTAACCGGGACAGGGGCCTACGAGCAGTACTTC.

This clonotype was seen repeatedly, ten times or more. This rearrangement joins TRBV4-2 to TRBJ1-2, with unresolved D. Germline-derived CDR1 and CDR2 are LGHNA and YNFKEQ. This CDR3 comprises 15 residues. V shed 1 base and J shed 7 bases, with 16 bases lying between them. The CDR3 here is CASSQVGGRERGYTF. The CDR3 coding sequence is TGTGCCAGCAGCCAAGTGGGAGGGAGGGAGCGTGGCTACACCTTC.

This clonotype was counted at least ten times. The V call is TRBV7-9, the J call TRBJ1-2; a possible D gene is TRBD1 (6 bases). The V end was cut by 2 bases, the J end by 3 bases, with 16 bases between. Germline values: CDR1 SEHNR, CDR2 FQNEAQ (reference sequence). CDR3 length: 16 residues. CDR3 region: CASSLTPGSGDYGYTF. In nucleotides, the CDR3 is TGTGCCAGCAGCTTAACCCCCGGCTCAGGGGACTATGGCTACACCTTC.

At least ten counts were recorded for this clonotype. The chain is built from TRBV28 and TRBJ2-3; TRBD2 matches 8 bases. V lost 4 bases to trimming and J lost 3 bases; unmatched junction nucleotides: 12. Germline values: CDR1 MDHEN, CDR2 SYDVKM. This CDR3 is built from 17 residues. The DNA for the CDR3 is TGTGCCAGCAGTTCCCAAACGTGGCGCGGGGGGACAGATACGCAGTATTTT. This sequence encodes CASSSQTWRGGTDTQYF.

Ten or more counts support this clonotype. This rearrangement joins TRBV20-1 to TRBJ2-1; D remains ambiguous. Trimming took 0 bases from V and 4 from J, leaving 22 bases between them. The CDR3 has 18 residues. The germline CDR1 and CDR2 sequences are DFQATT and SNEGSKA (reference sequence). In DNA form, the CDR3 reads TGCAGTGCTAGAGATTTGGTCACGGACCAAACGGATTACAATGAGCAGTTCTTC. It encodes CSARDLVTDQTDYNEQFF.

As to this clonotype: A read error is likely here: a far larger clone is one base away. CDR3 in DNA: TGTGCCAGCAGTGGACTGGGACTAGCGAGAGAAGGCGAGCAGTACTTC. This gives the protein CASSGLGLAREGEQYF. The chain couples TRBV6-2 or TRBV6-3 to TRBJ2-7, with TRBD2 matching over 10 bases. V trimming: 5 bases; J trimming: 6 bases; junction bases outside the gene matches: 13. The V gene's germline CDR1 is MNHEY and CDR2 SVGEGT. The CDR3 contains 16 residues.

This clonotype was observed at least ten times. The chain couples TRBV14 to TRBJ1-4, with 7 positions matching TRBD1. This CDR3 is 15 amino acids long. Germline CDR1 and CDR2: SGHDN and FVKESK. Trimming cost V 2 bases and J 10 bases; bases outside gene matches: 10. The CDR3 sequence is CASSQWTGDLGKLFF. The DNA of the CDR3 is TGTGCCAGCAGCCAATGGACAGGCGATCTTGGAAAACTGTTTTTT.